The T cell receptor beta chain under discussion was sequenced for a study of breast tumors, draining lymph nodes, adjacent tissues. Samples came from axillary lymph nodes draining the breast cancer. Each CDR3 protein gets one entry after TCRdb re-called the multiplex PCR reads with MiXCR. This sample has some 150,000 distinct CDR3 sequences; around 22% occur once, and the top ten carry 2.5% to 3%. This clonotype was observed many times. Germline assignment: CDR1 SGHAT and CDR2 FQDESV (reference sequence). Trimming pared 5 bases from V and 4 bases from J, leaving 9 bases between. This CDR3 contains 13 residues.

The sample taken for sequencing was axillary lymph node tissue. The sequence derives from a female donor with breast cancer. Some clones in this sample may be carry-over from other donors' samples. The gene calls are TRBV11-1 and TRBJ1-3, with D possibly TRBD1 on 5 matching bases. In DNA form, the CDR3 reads TGTGCCAGCAGCCGACAGCTCGGAAACACCATATATTTT. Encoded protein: CASSRQLGNTIYF.